Sequencing of this TCR beta chain was carried out in a study of identical twins. This clonotype was counted only a few times. What it recognizes is unknown. In TCRdb, the 5' RACE reads were re-called with MiXCR into one record per CDR3 protein. This repertoire shows under 250,000 distinct CDR3 sequences, 6% to 8.5% found once; its top ten account for 5% to 6%. Overall study results and limits: Invariant populations such as MAIT and iNKT cells could partly muddle zero-insertion analyses. There was an excess of low generation probability in the out-of-frame alpha sequences that twins shared.

The length of the CDR3 is 15 residues. Germline CDR1 is LGHDT and CDR2 is YNNKEL (reference sequence). J gave up 6 bases and V 0 bases, and 4 bases lay outside the gene matches. The sample was also linked to a second study, of yellow fever vaccine responses in identical twins.

Sequencing used CD8+ T cells sorted from blood. This chain links TRBV3-1 with TRBJ2-1; 8 bases align to TRBD2. The source of this sequence is a woman aged 18-35 years in good health. CDR3 sequence reads: CASSQDSLAGNEQFF. In nucleotides, the CDR3 is TGTGCCAGCAGCCAAGATAGCCTAGCGGGCAATGAGCAGTTCTTC.